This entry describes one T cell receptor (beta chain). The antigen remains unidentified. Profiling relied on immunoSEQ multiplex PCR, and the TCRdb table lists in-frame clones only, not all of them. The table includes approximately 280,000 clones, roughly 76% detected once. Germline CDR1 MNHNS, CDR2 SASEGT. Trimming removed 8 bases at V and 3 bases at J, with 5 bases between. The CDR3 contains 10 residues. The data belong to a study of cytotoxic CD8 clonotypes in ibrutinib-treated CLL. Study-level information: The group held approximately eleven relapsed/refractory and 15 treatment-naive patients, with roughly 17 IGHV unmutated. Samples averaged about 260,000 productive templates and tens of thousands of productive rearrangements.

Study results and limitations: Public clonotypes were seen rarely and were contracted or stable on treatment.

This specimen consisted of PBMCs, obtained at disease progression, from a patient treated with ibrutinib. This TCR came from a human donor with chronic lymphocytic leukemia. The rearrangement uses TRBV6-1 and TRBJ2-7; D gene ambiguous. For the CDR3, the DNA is TGTGCCAGCGGAATCTACGAGCAGTACTTC. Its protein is CASGIYEQYF.